The clone carrying this T cell receptor (beta chain) was recorded once. This entry comes from a study of control samples from healthy donors and cancer patients. J was trimmed by 14 bases and V by 6 bases; bases with no gene match: 8. This CDR3 has 11 amino acids. CDR1 MNHEY and CDR2 SVGEGT come from the germline V gene. The repertoire was sequenced with immunoSEQ multiplex PCR; TCRdb's copy has only in-frame clones and lacks some. This sample has some 78,000 clones, with about 89% found just once. The sample was blood. V usage is TRBV6-2 or TRBV6-3 and J usage is TRBJ2-5, with 8 bases lining up with TRBD1. This clonotype was obtained from a woman between 55 and 75 years old in good health. In DNA, the CDR3 is TGTGCCAGCAGCCCTACAGGGGGGCTTTACTTC. Protein product: CASSPTGGLYF.